This T cell receptor (beta chain) was found in a study of blood T cells in healthy people across ages. The overall study: With template switching, about one barcoded beta molecule was captured per two T cells. The study, taken as a whole, reports: Diversity was higher, and naive CD4+ cells more numerous, in long-lived donors than in aged donors. Unknown donor CMV status possibly confounded expanded clonotype changes.

This clonotype was recorded a few times. What it recognizes is unknown. Then a second PCR, running roughly 7 to 11 cycles, was carried out with a sample-barcoded 5' primer and a J-beta primer mix. MiXCR was run by TCRdb on the 5' RACE reads, yielding one entry per CDR3 protein. In the table there are 800,000 or so distinct CDR3 sequences, about 25% of which are singletons. Per the germline V gene, CDR1 is ENHRY and CDR2 is SYGVKD. The CDR3 length is 11 residues. The V gene lost 2 bases and the J gene lost 12 bases, with 8 bases spanning the gap. The sample was also linked to a second study, of T cells of mothers and their children. That study reports: Overlap ran slightly, non-significantly higher for related than unrelated mother-child pairs.

Sequencing was done on a sample of blood. V and J are TRBV10-3 and TRBJ2-1; the D gene could be TRBD1 or TRBD2 (5 bases each). The receptor's source is a boy aged 5-17 years in good health. The CDR3 here is CAISEEGLQFF. The CDR3 bases are TGTGCCATCAGTGAGGAGGGGTTGCAGTTCTTC.